This T cell receptor (beta chain) was sequenced during a study of beta chain features in type 1 diabetes. The sequenced template was cDNA made from the entire isolated RNA. Assay: immunoSEQ multiplex PCR; the TCRdb copy retains only in-frame clones and omits some. The profile covers 600,000 to 700,000 clones, with roughly 13% appearing a single time and 0.022% taken by the ten largest. Study-level points and caveats: Among patients, naive, central memory and Treg TCRB repertoires appeared more similar than among healthy donors. All four CD4+ subsets of Type 1 diabetes patients contained TCRB CDR3s that were moderately but significantly shorter.

V was pared by 4 bases and J by 2 bases, with 11 bases between. CDR3 length: 14 amino acids. Germline V gives CDR1 SGHNT, CDR2 YENEEA. For this clone: The antigen is not known.

A single heparinised draw of roughly 110 mL on average was taken per donor. Stem cell-like memory, regulatory, central memory and naive CD4+ cells were sorted via CD45RO/CCR7/CD25/CD127/CD95/CD27. Each sorted population was over 95% pure. The source of this sequence is a man aged 18 to 29 with type 1 diabetes. What was sequenced was naive CD4+ T cells from blood. This chain connects TRBV11-3 to TRBJ2-5; D not resolved. The CDR3 reads CASSSKTGQETQYF. CDR3 DNA sequence: TGTGCCAGCAGCTCGAAAACTGGGCAAGAGACCCAGTACTTC.